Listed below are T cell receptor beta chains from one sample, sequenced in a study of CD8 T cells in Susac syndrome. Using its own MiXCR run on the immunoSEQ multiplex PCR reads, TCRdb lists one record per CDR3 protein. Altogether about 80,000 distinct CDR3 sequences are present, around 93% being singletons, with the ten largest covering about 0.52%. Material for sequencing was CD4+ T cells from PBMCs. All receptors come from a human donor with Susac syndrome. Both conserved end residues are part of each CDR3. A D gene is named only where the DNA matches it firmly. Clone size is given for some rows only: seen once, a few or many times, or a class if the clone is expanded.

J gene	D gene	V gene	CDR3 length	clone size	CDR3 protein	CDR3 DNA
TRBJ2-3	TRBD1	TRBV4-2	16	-	CASSPQWTGYTDTQYF	TGTGCCAGCAGCCCCCAATGGACAGGGTACACAGATACGCAGTATTTT
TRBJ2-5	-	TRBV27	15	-	CASSFWAREQETQYF	TGTGCCAGCAGTTTCTGGGCTAGAGAACAAGAGACCCAGTACTTC
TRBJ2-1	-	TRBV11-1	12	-	CASSLPYNEQFF	TGTGCCAGCAGCTTACCTTACAATGAGCAGTTCTTC
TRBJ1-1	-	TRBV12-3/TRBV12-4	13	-	CASSSIPGPEAFF	TGTGCCAGCAGTAGTATCCCAGGACCTGAAGCTTTCTTT
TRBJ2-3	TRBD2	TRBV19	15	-	CASTELAGRIDTQYF	TGTGCCAGTACGGAGCTAGCGGGACGAATAGATACGCAGTATTTT
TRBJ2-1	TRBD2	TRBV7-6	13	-	CANPPHSGNEQFF	TGTGCCAACCCACCACATAGCGGGAACGAGCAGTTCTTC
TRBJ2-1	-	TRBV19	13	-	CASSIGAFNEQFF	TGTGCCAGTAGTATAGGGGCTTTCAATGAGCAGTTCTTC
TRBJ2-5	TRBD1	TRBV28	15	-	CASSFGQGFQETQYF	TGTGCCAGCAGTTTCGGACAGGGGTTCCAAGAGACCCAGTACTTC
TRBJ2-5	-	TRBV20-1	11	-	CSATTMETQYF	TGCAGTGCTACAACGATGGAGACCCAGTACTTC
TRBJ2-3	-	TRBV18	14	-	CASSPEAGRDTQYF	TGTGCCAGCTCACCGGAGGCGGGGAGGGATACGCAGTATTTT
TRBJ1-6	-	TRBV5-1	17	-	CASSRQSASSYNSPLHF	TGCGCCAGCAGCAGACAATCGGCGAGCTCCTATAATTCACCCCTCCACTTT
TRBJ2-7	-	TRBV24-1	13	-	CATSDSDREEQYF	TGTGCCACCAGTGATTCGGACAGAGAAGAGCAGTACTTC
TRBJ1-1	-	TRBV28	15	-	CASSLPGRVNTEAFF	TGTGCCAGCAGTCTCCCCGGGCGGGTGAACACTGAAGCTTTCTTT
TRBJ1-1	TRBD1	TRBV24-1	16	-	CATRDGTGDLNTEAFF	TGTGCCACCAGGGATGGGACAGGGGACTTGAACACTGAAGCTTTCTTT
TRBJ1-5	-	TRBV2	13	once	CASRVERDQPQHF	TGTGCCAGCAGGGTGGAGCGCGATCAGCCCCAGCATTTT
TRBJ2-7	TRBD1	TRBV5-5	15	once	CASSSGQVHSYEQYF	TGTGCCAGCAGCTCGGGACAGGTTCACTCCTACGAGCAGTACTTC
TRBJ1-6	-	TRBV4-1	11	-	CASSPFSPLHF	TGCGCCAGCAGCCCATTTTCACCCCTCCACTTT
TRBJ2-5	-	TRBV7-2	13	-	CASSLTVGETQYF	TGTGCCAGCAGCTTGACAGTCGGGGAGACCCAGTACTTC
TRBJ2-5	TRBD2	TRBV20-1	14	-	CSAGGGIGTETQYF	TGCAGTGCTGGGGGGGGGATTGGCACAGAGACCCAGTACTTC
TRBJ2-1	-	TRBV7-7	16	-	CASSLAGPSSYNEQFF	TGTGCCAGCAGCTTAGCGGGCCCAAGCTCCTACAATGAGCAGTTCTTC
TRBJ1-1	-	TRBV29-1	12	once	CSVLRGGTEAFF	TGCAGCGTATTACGTGGGGGCACTGAAGCTTTCTTT
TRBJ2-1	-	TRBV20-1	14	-	CSARWLAGNNEQFF	TGCAGTGCTAGGTGGCTAGCAGGTAACAATGAGCAGTTCTTC
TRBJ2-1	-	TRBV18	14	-	CASSGGASYNEQFF	TGTGCCAGCTCAGGGGGCGCCTCCTACAATGAGCAGTTCTTC
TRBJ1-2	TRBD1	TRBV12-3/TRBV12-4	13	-	CASRRTGEYGYTF	TGTGCCAGCAGAAGGACAGGGGAATATGGCTACACCTTC